The present TCR beta chain was sequenced within a study of identical twins. TCRdb reprocessed the 5' RACE reads via MiXCR and lists one record per CDR3 protein. This table has around 95,000 distinct CDR3 sequences, 5.9% appearing once. The CDR3 sequence is 16 residues long. Per the germline V gene, CDR1 is DFQATT and CDR2 is SNEGSKA (reference sequence). Trimming removed 1 base from V and 0 bases from J, with 13 bases in between. The V gene is TRBV20-1, the J gene TRBJ1-5; the D gene is possibly TRBD1 (5 bases). The TCR originated in a woman aged 45-59 years in good health. Source material: memory T cells sorted from blood. CDR3 DNA sequence: TGCAGTGCTAGAGCGGGGCAGGGCTATAGCAATCAGCCCCAGCATTTT. It specifies CSARAGQGYSNQPQHF.